This is a list of T cell receptor beta chains from one sample in a study of cytomegalovirus exposure and HLA in healthy donors. The method was immunoSEQ multiplex PCR; TCRdb's version includes in-frame clones alone and lacks a portion of them. The data contain around 190,000 clones, approximately 9.5% of them singletons. The material sequenced was PBMCs. These receptor sequences come from a woman aged 25 to 39 in good health and CMV-seropositive. Both conserved end residues are part of each CDR3. Fields, in order: CDR3 DNA, CDR3 protein, D gene, clone size, V gene, J gene. The D gene is left open where the match is weak. Where a row states a size, it is once, few, many or the class of an expanded clone; other rows omit it.

DNA: TGCAGCGTTGGAGAGGGGGCGACTAACTATGGCTACACCTTC; CDR3: CSVGEGATNYGYTF; D: TRBD1; size: NA; V: TRBV29-1; J: TRBJ1-2
DNA: TGTGCCAGCAGCCAAGGGCGACTACCACTCCACGAGCAGTACTTC; CDR3: CASSQGRLPLHEQYF; D: NA; size: NA; V: TRBV14; J: TRBJ2-7
DNA: TGTGCCAGCAGCTTGATGCTAGAGACAGATACGCAGTATTTT; CDR3: CASSLMLETDTQYF; D: NA; size: NA; V: TRBV5-6; J: TRBJ2-3
DNA: TGTGCCTGGTCGGCGGGAGGTCCAGATACGCAGTATTTT; CDR3: CAWSAGGPDTQYF; D: TRBD2; size: few; V: TRBV30; J: TRBJ2-3
DNA: TGTGCCAGCAGTCTCACCGGGACAGGTTTGTACAATGAGCAGTTCTTC; CDR3: CASSLTGTGLYNEQFF; D: TRBD1; size: few; V: TRBV27; J: TRBJ2-1
DNA: TGCAGCGTCCGTGCCGGCGGGAGGGGCACCGGGGAGCTGTTTTTT; CDR3: CSVRAGGRGTGELFF; D: TRBD2; size: few; V: TRBV29-1; J: TRBJ2-2
DNA: TGTGCCTGGAGGGGATTGACAGGGGGTGGCGGCTACACCTTC; CDR3: CAWRGLTGGGGYTF; D: TRBD1; size: NA; V: TRBV30; J: TRBJ1-2
DNA: TGCGCCAGCAGCTGGGCTTCTAGCGGTAGCTCCTACGAGCAGTACTTC; CDR3: CASSWASSGSSYEQYF; D: TRBD2; size: few; V: TRBV5-1; J: TRBJ2-7
DNA: TGTGCCAGCAGCTTAGGACCACTGGAGGCCAAAAACATTCAGTACTTC; CDR3: CASSLGPLEAKNIQYF; D: NA; size: NA; V: TRBV11-2; J: TRBJ2-4
DNA: TGTGCCAGCAGCGTAGGGTCAGGGATAAGCTCTGGAAACACCATATATTTT; CDR3: CASSVGSGISSGNTIYF; D: NA; size: few; V: TRBV9; J: TRBJ1-3
DNA: TGTGCCAGCAATCAGGACACGAGCTCCTACAATGAGCAGTTCTTC; CDR3: CASNQDTSSYNEQFF; D: NA; size: NA; V: TRBV2; J: TRBJ2-1
DNA: TGTGCCAGCAGCTTCCAGGAACTTAATGAAAAACTGTTTTTT; CDR3: CASSFQELNEKLFF; D: NA; size: NA; V: TRBV7-9; J: TRBJ1-4
DNA: TGTGCCAGCAGCAAAACAGGGGCCAGAGCAGAGCAGTACTTC; CDR3: CASSKTGARAEQYF; D: TRBD1; size: NA; V: TRBV11-3; J: TRBJ2-7
DNA: TGTGCCAGCAGCTTGGCGGGATCCACAGATACGCAGTATTTT; CDR3: CASSLAGSTDTQYF; D: NA; size: NA; V: TRBV5-8; J: TRBJ2-3
DNA: TGTGCCAGCAGCGGGCGGACAGCCTACGAGCAGTACTTC; CDR3: CASSGRTAYEQYF; D: NA; size: NA; V: TRBV7-9; J: TRBJ2-7
DNA: TGTGCCAGTAGTATCGGACAGGGGGCAAGCTCCTACGAGCAGTACTTC; CDR3: CASSIGQGASSYEQYF; D: TRBD1; size: NA; V: TRBV19; J: TRBJ2-7
DNA: TGTGCCAGCAGCCTACGGACTAGCGGGAGGGTTGAAGTCTACGAGCAGTACTTC; CDR3: CASSLRTSGRVEVYEQYF; D: TRBD2; size: few; V: TRBV7-2; J: TRBJ2-7
DNA: TGTGCTAGTGGTTGGGGGACTAAACCCATTGGCACAGATACGCAGTATTTT; CDR3: CASGWGTKPIGTDTQYF; D: TRBD2; size: few; V: TRBV12-5; J: TRBJ2-3
DNA: TGTGCCAGCAGCCAAGATCCAGGGGGCGATTGGAACACTGAAGCTTTCTTT; CDR3: CASSQDPGGDWNTEAFF; D: TRBD1; size: few; V: TRBV14; J: TRBJ1-1
DNA: TGTGCCAGCAGCGTAGGATCTAGCGGCCCCTACGAGCAGTACTTC; CDR3: CASSVGSSGPYEQYF; D: TRBD2; size: NA; V: TRBV9; J: TRBJ2-7
DNA: TGTGCCAGCAGCCAAGATTGGACTAGCCTACTTAATGAGCAGTTCTTC; CDR3: CASSQDWTSLLNEQFF; D: TRBD2; size: NA; V: TRBV14; J: TRBJ2-1
DNA: TGCGCCAGCAGCTTGGGGACGGGACTAGCGGTCCAAGAGACCCAGTACTTC; CDR3: CASSLGTGLAVQETQYF; D: TRBD2; size: few; V: TRBV5-1; J: TRBJ2-5
DNA: TGCGCCAGCAGCCAAGAAGTTGTCGGGGCTAACTATGGCTACACCTTC; CDR3: CASSQEVVGANYGYTF; D: NA; size: NA; V: TRBV4-1; J: TRBJ1-2
DNA: TGTGCCAGCAGCTTTGGACTAGCGGCCCACCAAGGGGACGAGCAGTACTTC; CDR3: CASSFGLAAHQGDEQYF; D: TRBD2; size: few; V: TRBV7-9; J: TRBJ2-7
DNA: TGCGCCAGCAGACAAACCGGCGCGGGTGGCGGGAGTGATGAGCAGTACTTC; CDR3: CASRQTGAGGGSDEQYF; D: TRBD2; size: NA; V: TRBV5-1; J: TRBJ2-7
DNA: TGTGCCAGTAGGGGACAGGGACGCCTCTATGGCTACACCTTC; CDR3: CASRGQGRLYGYTF; D: TRBD1; size: NA; V: TRBV19; J: TRBJ1-2